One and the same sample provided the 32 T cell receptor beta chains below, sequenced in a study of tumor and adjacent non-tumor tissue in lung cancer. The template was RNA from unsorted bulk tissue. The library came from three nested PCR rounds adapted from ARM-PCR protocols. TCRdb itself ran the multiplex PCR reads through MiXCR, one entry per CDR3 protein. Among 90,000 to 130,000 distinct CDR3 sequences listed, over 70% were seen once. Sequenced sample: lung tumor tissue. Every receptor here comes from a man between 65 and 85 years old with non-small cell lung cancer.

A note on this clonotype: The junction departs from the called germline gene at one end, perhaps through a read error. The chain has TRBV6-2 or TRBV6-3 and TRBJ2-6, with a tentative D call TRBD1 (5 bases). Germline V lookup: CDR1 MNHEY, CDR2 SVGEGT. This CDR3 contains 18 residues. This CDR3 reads CDSRSSGQGTSGANLLTF. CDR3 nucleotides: TGTGACAGCAGGTCCTCGGGTCAGGGTACGTCTGGGGCCAACCTCCTGACTTTC.

DNA of the CDR3: TGTGCCAGCAGCTCCCCCGCCGGGACACCAACCTACGGGCATTACTTC. Translation: CASSSPAGTPTYGHYF. This sequence joins TRBV11-2 and TRBJ2-7; TRBD1 might be the D (6 bases). This CDR3 has 16 residues. Germline assignment: CDR1 SGHAT and CDR2 FQNNGV. Between the trimmed V and J ends, which lost 4 bases and 13 bases, there was a span of 29 bases.

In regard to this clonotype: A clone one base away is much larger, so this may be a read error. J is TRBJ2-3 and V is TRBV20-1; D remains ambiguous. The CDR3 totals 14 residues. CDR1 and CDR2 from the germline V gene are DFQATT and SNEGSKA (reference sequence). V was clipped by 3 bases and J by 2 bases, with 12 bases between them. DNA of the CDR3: TGCAGTGCTAGCCCCCAGCACATCACAGATACGCAGTATTTT. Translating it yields CSASPQHITDTQYF.

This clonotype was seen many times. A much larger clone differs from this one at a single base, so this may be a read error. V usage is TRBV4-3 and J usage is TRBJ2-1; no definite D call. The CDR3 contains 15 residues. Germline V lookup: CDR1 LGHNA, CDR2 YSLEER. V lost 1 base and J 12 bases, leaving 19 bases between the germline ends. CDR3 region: CASSQVATLGDGQFF. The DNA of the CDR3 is TGCGCCAGCAGCCAAGTTGCTACCCTTGGGGATGGGCAGTTCTTC.

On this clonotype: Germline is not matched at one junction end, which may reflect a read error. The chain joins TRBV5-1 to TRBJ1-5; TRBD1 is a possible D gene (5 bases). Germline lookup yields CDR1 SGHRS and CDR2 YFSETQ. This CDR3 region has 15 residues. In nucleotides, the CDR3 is TGTGCCAGCAGCTCGACCGGACATTATTTTCAGCCCCAGCATTTT. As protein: CASSSTGHYFQPQHF.

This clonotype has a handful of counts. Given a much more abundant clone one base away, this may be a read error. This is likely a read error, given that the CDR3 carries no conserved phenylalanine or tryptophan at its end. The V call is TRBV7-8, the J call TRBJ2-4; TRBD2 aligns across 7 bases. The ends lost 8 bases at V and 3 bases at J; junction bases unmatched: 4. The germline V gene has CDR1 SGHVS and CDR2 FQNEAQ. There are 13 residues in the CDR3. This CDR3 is CASVGRNKNIQYS. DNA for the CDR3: TGTGCCAGCGTCGGGAGGAACAAAAACATTCAGTACTCC.

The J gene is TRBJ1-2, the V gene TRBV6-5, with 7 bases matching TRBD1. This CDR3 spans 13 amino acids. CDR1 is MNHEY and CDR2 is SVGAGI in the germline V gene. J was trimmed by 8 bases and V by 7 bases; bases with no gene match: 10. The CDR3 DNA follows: TGTGCCAGCACCCAGAGGGGGCGGGGGGGCTACACCTTC. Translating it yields CASTQRGRGGYTF.

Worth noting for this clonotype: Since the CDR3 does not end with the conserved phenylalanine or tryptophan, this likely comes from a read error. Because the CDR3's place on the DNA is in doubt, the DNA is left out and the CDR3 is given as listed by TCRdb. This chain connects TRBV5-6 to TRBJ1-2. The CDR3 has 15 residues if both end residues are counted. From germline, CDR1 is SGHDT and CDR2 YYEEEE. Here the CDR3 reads CASSLGPDKRYGSTS.

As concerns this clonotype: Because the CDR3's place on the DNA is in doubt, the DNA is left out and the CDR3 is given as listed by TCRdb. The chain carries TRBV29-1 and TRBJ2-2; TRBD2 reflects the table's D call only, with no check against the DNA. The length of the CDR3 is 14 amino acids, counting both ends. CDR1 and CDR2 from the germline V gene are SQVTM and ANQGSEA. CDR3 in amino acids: CSADVAEGTGEPFF.

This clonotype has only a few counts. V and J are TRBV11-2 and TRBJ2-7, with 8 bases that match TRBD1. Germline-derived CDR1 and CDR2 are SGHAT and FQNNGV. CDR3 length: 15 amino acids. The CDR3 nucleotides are TGTGCTAACAGCCCCGGGACAGGACCCTCCTACGAGCAGTACTTC. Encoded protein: CANSPGTGPSYEQYF.

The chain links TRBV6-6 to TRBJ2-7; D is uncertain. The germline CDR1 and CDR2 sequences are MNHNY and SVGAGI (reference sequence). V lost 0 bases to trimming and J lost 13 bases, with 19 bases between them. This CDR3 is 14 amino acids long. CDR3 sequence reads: CASSYSSQLYDQYF. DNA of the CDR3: TGTGCCAGCAGTTACTCGTCCCAGTTGTATGATCAATACTTC.

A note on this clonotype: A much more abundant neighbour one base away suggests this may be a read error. The DNA of the CDR3 is TGCAGTGCTAGAGAAGACAGGGCTCTCGGAAACACCACATATTTT. Its translation: CSAREDRALGNTTYF. The V and J genes are TRBV20-1 and TRBJ1-3; 7 bases are shared with TRBD1. The length of the CDR3 is 15 residues. Germline CDR1 DFQATT, CDR2 SNEGSKA (reference sequence).

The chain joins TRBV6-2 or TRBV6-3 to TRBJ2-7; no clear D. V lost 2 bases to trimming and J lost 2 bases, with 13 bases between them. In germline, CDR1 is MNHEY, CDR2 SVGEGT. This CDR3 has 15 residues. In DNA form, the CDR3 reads TGTGCCAGCAGTTACGGGGTGCCAGAGGCCTACGAGCAGTACTTC. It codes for CASSYGVPEAYEQYF.

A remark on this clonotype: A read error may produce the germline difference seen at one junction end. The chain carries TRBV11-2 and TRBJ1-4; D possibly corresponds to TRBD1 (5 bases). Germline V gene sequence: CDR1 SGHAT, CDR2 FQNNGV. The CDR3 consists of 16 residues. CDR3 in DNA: TGTGCCAGGAGCTTAGCAAAGGGGATAGGTAATGAAAAGCTGTTTTTT. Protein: CARSLAKGIGNEKLFF.

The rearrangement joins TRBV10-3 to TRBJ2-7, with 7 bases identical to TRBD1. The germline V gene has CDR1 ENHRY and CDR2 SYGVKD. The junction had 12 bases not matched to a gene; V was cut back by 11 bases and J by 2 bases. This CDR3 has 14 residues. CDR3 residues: CAYTTRTGPYEQYF. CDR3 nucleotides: TGTGCCTACACAACCAGGACAGGCCCCTACGAGCAGTACTTC.

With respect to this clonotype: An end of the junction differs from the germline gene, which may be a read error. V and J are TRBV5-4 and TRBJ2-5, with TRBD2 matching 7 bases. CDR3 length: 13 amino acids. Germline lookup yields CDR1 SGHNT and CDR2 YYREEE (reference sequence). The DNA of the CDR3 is TGTGCTAGCAACTTGGGGGGGGAAGAGACCCAGTACTTC. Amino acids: CASNLGGEETQYF.

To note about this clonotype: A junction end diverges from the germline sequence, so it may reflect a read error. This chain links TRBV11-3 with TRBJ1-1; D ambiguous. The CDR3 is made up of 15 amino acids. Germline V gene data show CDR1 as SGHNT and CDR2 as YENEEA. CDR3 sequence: CASSLEVQKNSEAFF. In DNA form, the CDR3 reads TGTGCCAGCAGCTTAGAAGTGCAGAAGAACAGTGAAGCTTTCTTT.

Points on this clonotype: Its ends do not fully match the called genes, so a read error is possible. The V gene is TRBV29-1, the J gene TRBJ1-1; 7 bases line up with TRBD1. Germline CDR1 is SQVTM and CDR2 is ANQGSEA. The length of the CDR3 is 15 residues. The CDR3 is CNIKTGATLNSEAFF. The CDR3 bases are TGCAACATTAAAACAGGGGCCACATTGAACAGTGAAGCTTTCTTT.

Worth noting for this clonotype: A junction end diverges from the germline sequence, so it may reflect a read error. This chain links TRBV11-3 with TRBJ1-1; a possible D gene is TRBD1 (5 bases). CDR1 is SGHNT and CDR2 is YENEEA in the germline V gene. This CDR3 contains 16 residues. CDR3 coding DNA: TGTGTCAGCAGCTTAAAGACGGGGCGGATGAACACTGAAGCTTTCTTT. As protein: CVSSLKTGRMNTEAFF. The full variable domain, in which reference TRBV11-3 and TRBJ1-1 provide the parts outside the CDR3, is EAGVVQSPRYKIIEKKQPVAFWCNPISGHNTLYWYLQNLGQGPELLIRYENEEAVDDSQLPKDRFSAERLKGVDSTLKIQPAELGDSAVYLCVSSLKTGRMNTEAFFGQGTRLTVV.

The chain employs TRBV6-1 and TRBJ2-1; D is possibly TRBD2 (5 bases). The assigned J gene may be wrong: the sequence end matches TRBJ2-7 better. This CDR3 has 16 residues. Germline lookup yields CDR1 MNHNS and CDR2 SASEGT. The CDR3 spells CASSGPRGLTYNEQYF. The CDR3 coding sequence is TGTGCCAGCAGTGGTCCCCGCGGGTTAACATACAATGAGCAGTACTTC.

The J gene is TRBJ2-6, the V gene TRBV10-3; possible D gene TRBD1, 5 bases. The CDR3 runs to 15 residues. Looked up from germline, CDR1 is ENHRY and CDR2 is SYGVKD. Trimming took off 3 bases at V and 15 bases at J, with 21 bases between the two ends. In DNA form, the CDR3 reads TGTGCCATCAGTGACGGAAACTCTGGGGCCAACACCCTGACTTTC. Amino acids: CAISDGNSGANTLTF.

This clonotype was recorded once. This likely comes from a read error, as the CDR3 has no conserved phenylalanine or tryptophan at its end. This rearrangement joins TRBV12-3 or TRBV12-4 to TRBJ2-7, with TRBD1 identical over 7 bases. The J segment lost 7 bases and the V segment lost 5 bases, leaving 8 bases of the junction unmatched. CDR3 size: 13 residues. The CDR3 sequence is CASSRTGCVEQYS. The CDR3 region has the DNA TGTGCCAGCAGTCGGACAGGTTGCGTAGAGCAGTACTCC.

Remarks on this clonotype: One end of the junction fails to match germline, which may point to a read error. The CDR3 protein is CASSLKWVGNSPLHF. The CDR3, as DNA: TGTGCCAGTAGCTTGAAATGGGTGGGAAATTCACCCCTCCATTTT. The chain joins TRBV5-6 to TRBJ1-6; D gene ambiguous. The CDR3 runs 15 residues. The V gene's germline CDR1 is SGHDT and CDR2 YYEEEE.

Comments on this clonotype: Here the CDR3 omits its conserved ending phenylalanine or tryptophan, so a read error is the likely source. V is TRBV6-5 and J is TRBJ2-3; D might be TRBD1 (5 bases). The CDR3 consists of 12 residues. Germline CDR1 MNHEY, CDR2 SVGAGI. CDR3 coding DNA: TGTGCCAGCAGGGGCTTGACAGATACACAGTATATT. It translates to CASRGLTDTQYI.

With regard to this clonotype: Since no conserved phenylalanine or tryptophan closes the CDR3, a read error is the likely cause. The CDR3 DNA follows: TGTGCCAGCAGGTCAACCAGTTCACCCCTCCACATC. Its protein product is CASRSTSSPLHI. The J gene is TRBJ1-6, the V gene TRBV6-5; D gene ambiguous. The CDR3 covers 12 residues. Germline V gene data show CDR1 as MNHEY and CDR2 as SVGAGI. V shed 6 bases and J shed 9 bases, with 9 bases lying between them.

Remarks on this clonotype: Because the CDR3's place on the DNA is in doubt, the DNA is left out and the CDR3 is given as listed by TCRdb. The CDR3 here is CGSSQEGRVNYGCTF. The V call is TRBV4-1, the J call TRBJ1-2; the D segment call TRBD1 is taken from the table without a DNA check. Germline V CDR1 and CDR2: MGHRA, YSYEKL. The CDR3 extends over 15 residues, inclusive of both ends.

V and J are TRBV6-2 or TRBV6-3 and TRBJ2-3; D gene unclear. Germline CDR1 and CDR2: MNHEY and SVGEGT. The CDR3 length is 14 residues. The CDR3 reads CATRIGMITDTHYF. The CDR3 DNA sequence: TGTGCTACCCGGATAGGGATGATCACAGATACACACTATTTT.

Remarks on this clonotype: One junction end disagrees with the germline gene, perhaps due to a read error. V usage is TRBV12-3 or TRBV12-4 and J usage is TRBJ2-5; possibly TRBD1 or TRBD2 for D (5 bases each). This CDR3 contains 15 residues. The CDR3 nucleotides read TGTGCCAGTAGTCTCACTCCGGGACCTGAAGAGGCCCAGTACTTC. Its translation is CASSLTPGPEEAQYF.

In DNA, the CDR3 is TGTGCCAGCGACAACCAAGAGGTGGAGACCCAGTACTTC. Translating it yields CASDNQEVETQYF. V usage is TRBV6-1 and J usage is TRBJ2-5, with D unclear. In germline, CDR1 is MNHNS, CDR2 SASEGT. V was pared by 8 bases and J by 5 bases, with 15 bases between. CDR3 size: 13 residues.

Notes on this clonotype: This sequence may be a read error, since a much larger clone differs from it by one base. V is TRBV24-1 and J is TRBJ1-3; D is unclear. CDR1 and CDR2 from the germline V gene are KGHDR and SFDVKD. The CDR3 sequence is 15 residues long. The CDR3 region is CATSDPGKAGNIIYF. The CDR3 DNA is TGTGCCACCAGTGATCCCGGGAAGGCCGGAAACATCATATATTTT.

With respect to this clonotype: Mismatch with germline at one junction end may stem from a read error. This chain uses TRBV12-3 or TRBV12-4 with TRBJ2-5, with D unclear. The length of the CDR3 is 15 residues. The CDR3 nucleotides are TGTGCCAGCAGTTATCACTTTGGGGTACAAGAGACCCAGCACTTC. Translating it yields CASSYHFGVQETQHF.

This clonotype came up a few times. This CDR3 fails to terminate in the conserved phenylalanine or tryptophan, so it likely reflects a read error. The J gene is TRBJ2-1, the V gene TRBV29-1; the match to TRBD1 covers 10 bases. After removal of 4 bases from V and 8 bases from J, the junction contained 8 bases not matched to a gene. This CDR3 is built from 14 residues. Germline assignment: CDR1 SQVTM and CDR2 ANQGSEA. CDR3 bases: TGCAGCGTTGGGAGAGGACAGGGGGGCTATGAGCAGTTCTCC. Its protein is CSVGRGQGGYEQFS.